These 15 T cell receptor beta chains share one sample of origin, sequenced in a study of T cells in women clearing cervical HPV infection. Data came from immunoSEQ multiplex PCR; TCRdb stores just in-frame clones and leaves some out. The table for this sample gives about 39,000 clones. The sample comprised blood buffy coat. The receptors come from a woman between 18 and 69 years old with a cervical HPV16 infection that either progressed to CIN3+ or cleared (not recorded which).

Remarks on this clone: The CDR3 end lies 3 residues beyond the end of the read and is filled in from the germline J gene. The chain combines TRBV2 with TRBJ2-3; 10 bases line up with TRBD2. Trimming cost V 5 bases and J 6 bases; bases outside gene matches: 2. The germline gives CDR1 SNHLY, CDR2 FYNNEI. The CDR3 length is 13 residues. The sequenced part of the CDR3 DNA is TGTGCCAGCAGTTATAGCGGGGGGGATACG. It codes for CASSYSGGDT. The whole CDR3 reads CASSYSGGDTQYF.

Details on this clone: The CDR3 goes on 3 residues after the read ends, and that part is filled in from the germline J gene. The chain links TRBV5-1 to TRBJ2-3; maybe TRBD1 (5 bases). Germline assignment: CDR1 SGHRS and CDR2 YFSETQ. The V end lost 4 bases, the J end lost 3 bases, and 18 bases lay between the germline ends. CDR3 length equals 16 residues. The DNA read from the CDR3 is TGCGCCAGCAGCCCCCTGTTTAGGGGTCGGACAGATACG. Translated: CASSPLFRGRTDT. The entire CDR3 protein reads CASSPLFRGRTDTQYF. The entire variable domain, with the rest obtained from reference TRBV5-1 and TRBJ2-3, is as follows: KAGVTQTPRYLIKTRGQQVTLSCSPISGHRSVSWYQQTPGQGLQFLFEYFSETQRNKGNFPGRFSGRQFSNSRSEMNVSTLELGDSALYLCASSPLFRGRTDTQYFGPGTRLTVL.

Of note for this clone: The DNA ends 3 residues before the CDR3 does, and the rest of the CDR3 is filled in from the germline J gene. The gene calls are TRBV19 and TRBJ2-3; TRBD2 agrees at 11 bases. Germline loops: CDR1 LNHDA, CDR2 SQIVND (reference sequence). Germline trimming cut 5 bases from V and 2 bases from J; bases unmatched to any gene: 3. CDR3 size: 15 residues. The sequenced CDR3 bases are TGTGCCAGTAGTTCACTAGCGGGGGACACAGATACG. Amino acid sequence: CASSSLAGDTDT. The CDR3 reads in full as CASSSLAGDTDTQYF.

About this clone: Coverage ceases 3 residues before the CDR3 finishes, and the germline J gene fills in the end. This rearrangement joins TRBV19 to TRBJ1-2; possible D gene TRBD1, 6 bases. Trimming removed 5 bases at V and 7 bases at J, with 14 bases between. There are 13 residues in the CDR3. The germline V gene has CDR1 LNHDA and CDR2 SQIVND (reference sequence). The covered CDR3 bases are TGTGCCAGTAGTGCCAGGGGAGGGTCTGGC. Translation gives CASSARGGSG. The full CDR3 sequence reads CASSARGGSGYTF.

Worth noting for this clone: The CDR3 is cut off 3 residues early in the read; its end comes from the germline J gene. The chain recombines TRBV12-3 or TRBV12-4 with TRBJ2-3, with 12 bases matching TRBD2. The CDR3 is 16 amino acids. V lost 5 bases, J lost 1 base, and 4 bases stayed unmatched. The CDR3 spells CASSPRLAGGTDTQYF. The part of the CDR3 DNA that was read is TGTGCCAGCAGTCCGAGACTAGCGGGGGGCACAGATACG.

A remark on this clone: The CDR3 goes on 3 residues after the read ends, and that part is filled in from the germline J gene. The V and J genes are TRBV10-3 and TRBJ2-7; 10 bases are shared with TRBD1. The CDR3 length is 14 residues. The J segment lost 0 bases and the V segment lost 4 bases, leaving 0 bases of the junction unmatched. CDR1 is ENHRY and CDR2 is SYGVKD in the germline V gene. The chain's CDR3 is CAISGTGGSYEQYF. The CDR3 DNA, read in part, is TGTGCCATCAGTGGGACAGGGGGCTCCTACGAG.

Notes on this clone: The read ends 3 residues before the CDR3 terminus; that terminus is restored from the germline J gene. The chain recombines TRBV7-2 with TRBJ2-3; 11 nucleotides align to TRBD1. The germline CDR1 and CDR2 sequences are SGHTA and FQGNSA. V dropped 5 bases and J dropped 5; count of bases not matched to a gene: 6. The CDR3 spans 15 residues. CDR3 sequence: CASSLDRGPRDTQYF. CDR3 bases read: TGTGCCAGCAGCCTGGACAGGGGGCCAAGAGATACG.

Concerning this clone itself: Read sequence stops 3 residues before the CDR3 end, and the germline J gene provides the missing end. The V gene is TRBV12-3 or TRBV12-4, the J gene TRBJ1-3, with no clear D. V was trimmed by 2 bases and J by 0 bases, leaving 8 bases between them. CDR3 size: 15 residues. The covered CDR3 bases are TGTGCCAGCAGTTTAAGGCGGATCTCTGGAAACACC. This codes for CASSLRRISGNT. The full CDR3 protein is CASSLRRISGNTIYF.

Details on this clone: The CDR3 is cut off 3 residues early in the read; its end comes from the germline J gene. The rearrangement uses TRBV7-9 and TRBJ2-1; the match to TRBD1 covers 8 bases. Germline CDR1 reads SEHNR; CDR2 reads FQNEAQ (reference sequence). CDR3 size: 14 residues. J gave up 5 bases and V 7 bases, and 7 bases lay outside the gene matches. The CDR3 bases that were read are TGTGCCAGCACCCAACAGGGGGGACACAATGAG. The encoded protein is CASTQQGGHNE. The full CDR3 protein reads CASTQQGGHNEQFF.

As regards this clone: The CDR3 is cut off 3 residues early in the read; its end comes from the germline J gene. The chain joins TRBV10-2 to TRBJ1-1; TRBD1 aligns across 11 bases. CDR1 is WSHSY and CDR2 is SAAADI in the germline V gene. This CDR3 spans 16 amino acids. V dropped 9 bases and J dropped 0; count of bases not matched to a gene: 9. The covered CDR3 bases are TGCGCCAGTGGAGGGACAGGGGGACGAATGAACACTGAA. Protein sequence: CASGGTGGRMNTE. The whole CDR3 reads CASGGTGGRMNTEAFF.

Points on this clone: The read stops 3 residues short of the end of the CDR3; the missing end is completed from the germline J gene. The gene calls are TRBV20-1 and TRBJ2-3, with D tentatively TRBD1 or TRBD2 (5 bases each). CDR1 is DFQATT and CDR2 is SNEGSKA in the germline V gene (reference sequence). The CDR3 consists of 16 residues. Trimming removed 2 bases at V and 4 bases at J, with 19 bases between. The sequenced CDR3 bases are TGCAGTGCTAGACGGGCCCCAGGGAGTAGGGCAGATACG. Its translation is CSARRAPGSRADT. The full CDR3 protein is CSARRAPGSRADTQYF.

CDR3 protein: CSADPTSGATDTQYF. The CDR3 DNA, read in part, is TGCAGTGCTGATCCGACTAGCGGGGCGACAGATACG. The rearrangement links TRBV20-1 to TRBJ2-3, with 11 bases lining up with TRBD2. The DNA ends 3 residues before the CDR3 does, and the rest of the CDR3 is filled in from the germline J gene. Trimming removed 5 bases from V and 3 bases from J; junction bases left unmatched: 7. Germline V CDR1 and CDR2: DFQATT, SNEGSKA (reference sequence). This CDR3 region has 15 residues.

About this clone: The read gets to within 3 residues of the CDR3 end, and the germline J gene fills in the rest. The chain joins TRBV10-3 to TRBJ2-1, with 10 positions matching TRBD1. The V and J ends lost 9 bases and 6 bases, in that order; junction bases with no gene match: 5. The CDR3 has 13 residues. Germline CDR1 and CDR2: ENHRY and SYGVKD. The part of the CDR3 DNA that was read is TGTGCCATTGCCGGGACAGGGGTCAATGAG. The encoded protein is CAIAGTGVNE. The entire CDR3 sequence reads CAIAGTGVNEQFF.

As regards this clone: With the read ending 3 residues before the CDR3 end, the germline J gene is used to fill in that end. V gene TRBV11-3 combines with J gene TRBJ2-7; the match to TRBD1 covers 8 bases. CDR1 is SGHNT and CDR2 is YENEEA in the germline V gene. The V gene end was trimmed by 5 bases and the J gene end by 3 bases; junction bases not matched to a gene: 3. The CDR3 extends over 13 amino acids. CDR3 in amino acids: CASSPGTGYEQYF. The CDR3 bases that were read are TGTGCCAGCAGCCCTGGGACAGGCTACGAG.

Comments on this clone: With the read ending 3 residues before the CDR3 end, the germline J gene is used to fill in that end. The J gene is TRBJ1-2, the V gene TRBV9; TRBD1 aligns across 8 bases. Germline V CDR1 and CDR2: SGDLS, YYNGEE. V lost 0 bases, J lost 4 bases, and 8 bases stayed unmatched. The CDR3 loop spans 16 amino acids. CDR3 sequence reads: CASSVGEAGGLYGYTF. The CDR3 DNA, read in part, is TGTGCCAGCAGCGTAGGCGAGGCAGGGGGCCTCTATGGC.